This TCR beta chain appears in the sequencing data of a study of patients and donors after allogeneic stem cell transplantation. Using its own MiXCR run on the RT-PCR reads, TCRdb lists one record per CDR3 protein. This repertoire shows roughly 880,000 distinct CDR3 sequences, under 20% found once; its top ten account for around 6%. V was clipped by 5 bases and J by 3 bases, with 13 bases between them. The length of the CDR3 is 14 residues. CDR1 SGHDN and CDR2 FVKESK come from the germline V gene. The sequence came from a human donor who was either an allogeneic HSCT recipient or a stem cell or donor lymphocyte infusion donor (not recorded which). It is not recorded whose cells these are; they may come from a transplant donor. This rearrangement joins TRBV14 to TRBJ1-1; D is ambiguous. The sequencing sample was made of blood, either unsorted or a sorted T cell fraction (not recorded which). In DNA form, the CDR3 reads TGTGCCAGCAGCAAGGTCGTAGCGGACACTGAAGCTTTCTTT. This codes for CASSKVVADTEAFF.